Reported below is one T cell receptor (beta chain). The antigen is unknown. Profiled with immunoSEQ multiplex PCR; TCRdb holds only in-frame clones, not every one. Altogether 110,000 to 150,000 clones are present, 88% being singletons, with the ten largest covering approximately 2.8%. The V end was cut by 1 base, the J end by 7 bases, with 17 bases between. Germline CDR1 is LNHDA and CDR2 is SQIVND (reference sequence). The CDR3 extends over 16 amino acids. This specimen comes from a study of T cell responses to AZD1222 COVID-19 vaccine. The study, taken as a whole, reports: Donors, mostly white British, included more females; clonal diversity was possibly underestimated. Spike-specific TCR breadth and depth both grew after two AZD1222 doses.

The sequenced sample was peripheral blood, obtained 28 days after the second AZD1222 dose. This TCR derives from an adult who received the AZD1222 COVID-19 vaccine. V and J are TRBV19 and TRBJ2-1; D may be TRBD1 (5 bases). In nucleotides, the CDR3 is TGTGCCAGTAGTATAGGGTCCCCACTGACAGTAAATGAGCAGTTCTTC. This translates into CASSIGSPLTVNEQFF.